A selection of T cell receptor beta chains follows, all from one sample in a study of blood T cell repertoires in COVID-19. This table comes from immunoSEQ multiplex PCR, and its TCRdb copy is limited to in-frame clones, with some not included. The sample has approximately 250,000 clones; about 88% are singletons. The sample comprised peripheral blood. These TCRs come from a man between 18 and 35 years old with active or convalescent COVID-19. Each CDR3 is given with its conserved first and last residue.

>TRBV4-3|TRBJ2-7
CASSQDLAYYEQYF
>TRBV25-1|TRBJ1-3
CASRQSSGNTIYF
>TRBV7-3|TRBJ2-1
CASSPQREDEQFF
>TRBV30|TRBJ2-3
CAGTHSYNTDTQYF
>TRBV19|TRBJ1-5
CASSIPGQGEHQPQHF
>TRBV20-1|TRBJ2-7
CSARQGYEQYF
>TRBV28|TRBJ1-3
CASRPGQISGNTIYF
>TRBV6-2/TRBV6-3|TRBJ1-2
CASSYPRAGYTF
>TRBV7-7|TRBJ2-7
CASSPDRGREQYF
>TRBV18|TRBJ2-3
CASSHSEGSTDTQYF
>TRBV2|TRBJ1-1
CASRGFEDAEAFF
>TRBV2|TRBJ2-5
CASSEAQTGLRETQYF
>TRBV28|TRBJ1-2
CASSSPGQGASNYGYTF
>TRBV6-2/TRBV6-3|TRBJ2-7
CASSYSRAYEQYF
>TRBV7-2|TRBJ2-7
CASSLGLEGYEQYF
>TRBV4-1|TRBJ1-4
CASSQSGTANEKLFF
>TRBV19|TRBJ1-5
CASSINRPGGNQPQHF
>TRBV11-2|TRBJ2-7
CASSLPGALSEQYF
>TRBV5-4|TRBJ2-7
CASSSGGQDSYEQYF
>TRBV9|TRBJ2-3
CASSVAPSGSTDTQYF
>TRBV7-3|TRBJ1-2
CASSLRAHGTGEVSLGGYTF
>TRBV5-1|TRBJ2-1
CASIAGGGDEQFF